This T cell receptor beta chain was recorded in a study of read filtering for tumor transcriptome and immune sequencing. Study-level information: RNA-seq yielded only 85 to 1273 TCR reads, IR-seq about 4.05 to 10.27 million.

From approximately 400 ng of RNA, a library with molecular barcoded alpha/delta and beta/gamma adaptors was made. TCRdb re-called the reads through MiXCR, storing one row per CDR3 protein. The sample shows about 90,000 distinct CDR3 sequences, 9% to 15% of them seen only once. Notes on the study in general: About 81.9% of IR-seq clonotypes had one read, totaling roughly 3.5% of reads; RNA-seq: about 74% and 41%. The CD138-negative fraction was mixed bone marrow immune cells, not pure T cells.

At the time of active disease, bone marrow was collected from every patient. This clonotype was seen repeatedly, ten times or more. As yet, its antigen is unknown. There are 15 residues in the CDR3. V shed 0 bases and J 6 bases; nucleotides not matched to a gene: 2. The germline V gene encodes CDR1 SGHRS and CDR2 YFSETQ. Sample: a population of CD138-negative cells sorted from bone marrow. The chain recombines TRBV5-1 with TRBJ2-2; 10 positions match TRBD2. This receptor was identified in a donor over 35 with multiple myeloma. The CDR3 sequence is CASSLELAGAGELFF. The CDR3 nucleotides read TGCGCCAGCAGCTTGGAGCTAGCGGGGGCCGGGGAGCTGTTTTTT.